These 20 T cell receptor beta chains came from one sample sequenced in a study of T cells expressing NK-cell markers (dated by TCRdb to 2019 to 2021). Library construction relied on 5' RACE. TCRdb names Illumina HiSeq 2000 as the instrument used. The reads went through TCRdb reprocessing, and each CDR3 protein sequence gets one entry with no DNA. The sample's table covers about 390,000 distinct CDR3 sequences. The leading ten clones occupy about 10% of the sample. The sample consisted of blood T cells: a sorted CD56 or NKG2C T cell subset, CD4+ or CD8+ T cells, or bulk PBMC T cells (not recorded which). These receptors were obtained from a woman in her forties or fifties in good health. Donor details come from another sample of the same person, matched by shared clones.

The chain combines TRBV28 with TRBJ1-5; TCRdb's D gene call, TRBD1, goes unchecked for lack of DNA. The CDR3 covers 14 residues. From germline, CDR1 is MDHEN and CDR2 SYDVKM. The CDR3 region is CASSLGRGGQPQHF. The full variable domain, with the rest looked up from reference TRBV28 and TRBJ1-5, is DVKVTQSSRYLVKRTGEKVFLECVQDMDHENMFWYRQDPGLGLRLIYFSYDVKMKEKGDIPEGYSVSREKKERFSLILESASTNQTSMYLCASSLGRGGQPQHFGDGTRLSIL.

The chain has TRBV12-3 or TRBV12-4 and TRBJ1-3; without DNA, the TCRdb call of TRBD1 cannot be checked. The CDR3 loop spans 15 amino acids. CDR3 in amino acids: CASRPHEPPGNTIYF.

V gene TRBV20-1 combines with J gene TRBJ1-4. CDR3 length equals 15 residues. Per the germline V gene, CDR1 is DFQATT and CDR2 is SNEGSKA (reference sequence). This CDR3 is CTLEKGNTTNEKLFF.

V gene TRBV12-3 or TRBV12-4 combines with J gene TRBJ2-2; lacking DNA, the TRBD1 call made by TCRdb goes unchecked. This CDR3 region has 16 residues. CDR3 protein: CASSRPGTEITGELFF.

The chain has TRBV12-3 or TRBV12-4 and TRBJ2-4; TCRdb picks TRBD1, but there is no DNA to check that call. There are 14 residues in the CDR3. The CDR3: CASSDTGGRNIQYF.

This chain joins TRBV29-1 and TRBJ2-2; TCRdb calls TRBD2, which cannot be checked without DNA. Per the germline V gene, CDR1 is SQVTM and CDR2 is ANQGSEA. The length of the CDR3 is 14 residues. The CDR3 protein is CSVSPEGYTGELFF.

V usage is TRBV20-1 and J usage is TRBJ2-6; the TCRdb D gene call, TRBD1, has no DNA to confirm it. This CDR3 contains 16 residues. CDR1 is DFQATT and CDR2 is SNEGSKA in the germline V gene (reference sequence). The CDR3 loop reads CSARVGARSGANVLTF.

The rearrangement links TRBV7-3 to TRBJ1-1; TCRdb's assignment of TRBD1 cannot be checked, as there is no DNA. Germline CDR1 SGHTA, CDR2 FQGTGA. This CDR3 has 13 residues. The chain's CDR3 is CASSLNRQTPAFF.

V is TRBV7-2 and J is TRBJ2-1; TCRdb indicates TRBD2, and absent DNA this call remains unverified. The CDR3 is made up of 13 amino acids. CDR1 is SGHTA and CDR2 is FQGNSA in the germline V gene. CDR3 residues: CASSRAGGTEQFF.

The chain has TRBV6-6 and TRBJ2-1; the D call from TCRdb, TRBD2, cannot be confirmed without DNA. The CDR3 extends over 17 amino acids. Germline assignment: CDR1 MNHNY and CDR2 SVGAGI (reference sequence). CDR3 sequence: CASRGGRVTMGGKEQFF.

The rearrangement links TRBV27 to TRBJ1-1. CDR1 is MNHEY, CDR2 SMNVEV, per germline (reference sequence). This CDR3 is built from 13 residues. Here the CDR3 reads CASRAMSGTEAFF.

This chain connects TRBV12-3 or TRBV12-4 to TRBJ2-1; TCRdb's D call, TRBD2, is unchecked because there is no DNA. The CDR3 runs 13 residues. Here the CDR3 reads CASGIARAGEQFF.

The chain joins TRBV20-1 to TRBJ1-1; TCRdb designates TRBD1, a call that cannot be tested without DNA. Germline V CDR1 and CDR2: DFQATT, SNEGSKA (reference sequence). This CDR3 comprises 13 residues. The CDR3 is CSASWGGSGSAFF.

The chain carries TRBV12-3 or TRBV12-4 and TRBJ2-3; TCRdb reports TRBD2, a call that lacks DNA to check it against. CDR3 length: 16 residues. CDR3 sequence: CASSPIAGKSTDTQYF.

The chain's CDR3 is CSATRLAGGLGYEQYF. V gene TRBV20-1 combines with J gene TRBJ2-7; the TCRdb call, TRBD2, lacks DNA for checking. CDR1 DFQATT and CDR2 SNEGSKA come from the germline V gene (reference sequence). The CDR3 sequence is 16 residues long.

The chain carries TRBV5-1 and TRBJ2-3; as DNA is missing, the TRBD1 call by TCRdb cannot be tested. The CDR3 covers 15 residues. CDR1 is SGHRS, CDR2 YFSETQ, per germline. The CDR3 sequence is CASSFQGHPGDTQYF.

This chain connects TRBV10-3 to TRBJ2-2. Germline loops: CDR1 ENHRY, CDR2 SYGVKD. The CDR3 length is 15 residues. CDR3 in amino acids: CAISPQSRNTGELFF.

The rearrangement links TRBV20-1 to TRBJ2-5; absent DNA, TCRdb's TRBD2 call cannot be checked. The CDR3 is 18 amino acids. Per germline, CDR1 DFQATT and CDR2 SNEGSKA (reference sequence). The CDR3 reads CSARDLREGLTRIQTQYF.

The chain's CDR3 is CASSLPREGPYEQYF. The V gene is TRBV5-1, the J gene TRBJ2-7; TCRdb selects TRBD2, and the lack of DNA leaves this call unchecked. Germline CDR1 SGHRS, CDR2 YFSETQ. The CDR3 spans 15 residues.

V and J are TRBV12-3 or TRBV12-4 and TRBJ2-7. The CDR3 loop spans 13 amino acids. CDR3 in amino acids: CASSLLVPYEQYF.